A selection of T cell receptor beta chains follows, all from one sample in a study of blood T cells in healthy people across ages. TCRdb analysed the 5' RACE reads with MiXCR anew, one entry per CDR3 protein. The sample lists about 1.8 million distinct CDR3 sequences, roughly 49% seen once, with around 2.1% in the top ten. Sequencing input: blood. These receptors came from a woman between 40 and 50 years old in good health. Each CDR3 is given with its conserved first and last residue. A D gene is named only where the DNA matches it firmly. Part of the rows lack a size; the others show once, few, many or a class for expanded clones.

CSASDQQGGYGYTF | TGCAGTGCTAGTGACCAACAGGGGGGATATGGCTACACCTTC | few | TRBD1 | TRBJ1-2 | TRBV20-1
CASSQEFRDRASTDTQYF | TGCGCCAGCAGCCAAGAGTTCCGGGACAGGGCTAGCACAGATACGCAGTATTTT | - | TRBD1 | TRBJ2-3 | TRBV4-1
CASSLTGLNAETQYF | TGTGCCAGCAGTCTTACAGGGTTAAACGCAGAGACCCAGTACTTC | - | - | TRBJ2-5 | TRBV6-5
CASSPPAGTGGQPQHF | TGTGCCAGCAGCCCGCCAGCTGGGACAGGGGGACAGCCCCAGCATTTT | - | TRBD1 | TRBJ1-5 | TRBV7-8
CASSPKGGGNNEQFF | TGTGCCAGCAGCCCGAAGGGCGGGGGGAACAATGAGCAGTTCTTC | few | TRBD2 | TRBJ2-1 | TRBV7-9
CASRVSGGASKNIQYF | TGTGCCAGCAGAGTCAGCGGGGGGGCCTCCAAAAACATTCAGTACTTC | - | TRBD2 | TRBJ2-4 | TRBV3-1
CASSQVETGGSDTQYF | TGTGCCAGCAGCCAAGTCGAGACAGGGGGCTCAGATACGCAGTATTTT | few | TRBD1 | TRBJ2-3 | TRBV14
CSARDSWGQGYTF | TGCAGTGCTAGAGATTCGTGGGGTCAAGGCTACACCTTC | - | - | TRBJ1-2 | TRBV20-1
CASSQQRGSQGHSYEQYF | TGTGCCAGCAGCCAACAAAGAGGCTCCCAGGGCCACTCCTACGAGCAGTACTTC | - | - | TRBJ2-7 | TRBV4-2
CATSRKTLATQETQYF | TGTGCCACCAGCAGAAAGACCCTAGCGACACAAGAGACCCAGTACTTC | - | - | TRBJ2-5 | TRBV15
CASSYSRVADYNEQFF | TGTGCCAGCAGTTACTCGAGGGTAGCGGACTACAATGAGCAGTTCTTC | few | - | TRBJ2-1 | TRBV6-2/TRBV6-3
CASSLETGVVNQPQHF | TGTGCCAGCAGCTTAGAGACAGGGGTTGTCAATCAGCCCCAGCATTTT | many | TRBD1 | TRBJ1-5 | TRBV7-2
CASSLAGVGTYEQYF | TGCGCCAGCAGCTTGGCCGGGGTGGGAACCTACGAGCAGTACTTC | few | - | TRBJ2-7 | TRBV5-1
CASRSGQGSSEAFF | TGTGCCAGCAGGTCCGGACAGGGAAGCTCTGAAGCTTTCTTT | - | TRBD1 | TRBJ1-1 | TRBV12-3/TRBV12-4
CSARQSGTGKQPQHF | TGCAGTGCTAGGCAGTCCGGGACAGGGAAACAGCCCCAGCATTTT | - | TRBD1 | TRBJ1-5 | TRBV20-1
CSASGLEPYEQYF | TGCAGTGCTAGCGGGCTGGAACCCTACGAGCAGTACTTC | - | - | TRBJ2-7 | TRBV20-1